The 13 T cell receptor beta chains presented below share a single source sample, sequenced in a study of beta chain features in type 1 diabetes. Study-wide results and caveats: For Type 1 diabetes patients, all four CD4+ subsets carried TCRB CDR3s that were moderately but significantly shorter.

Expressed TCRB transcripts were sequenced after all isolated RNA was converted to cDNA. TCRdb's table, derived via immunoSEQ multiplex PCR, lists solely in-frame clones and lacks some. Of a few hundred thousand clones listed, 20% were seen once; the top ten hold less than 0.035%. Their antigen targets remain unknown. What was sequenced was naive CD4+ T cells from blood. The receptors shown here come from a woman aged 40 to 50 with type 1 diabetes.

V and J are TRBV12-5 and TRBJ2-3; D is unclear. Looked up from germline, CDR1 is LGHNT and CDR2 is FRNRAP. V lost 1 base, J lost 4 bases, and 6 bases lay in between. The CDR3 is 13 amino acids. This CDR3 is CASGLALPDTQYF. In nucleotides, the CDR3 is TGTGCTAGTGGTTTGGCTCTTCCAGATACGCAGTATTTT.

The chain recombines TRBV5-1 with TRBJ2-7, with D tentatively TRBD1 (6 bases). The CDR3 is made up of 11 amino acids. Germline V gives CDR1 SGHRS, CDR2 YFSETQ. Trimming left V 9 bases short and J 7 bases short, with 14 bases between. In nucleotides, the CDR3 is TGCGCCAACCAGGGGTCGGTGGAGCAGTACTTC. Translated: CANQGSVEQYF.

This clone has a handful of counts. This chain uses TRBV6-5 with TRBJ1-2, with 8 bases aligning to TRBD1. Germline assignment: CDR1 MNHEY and CDR2 SVGAGI. This CDR3 is 14 amino acids long. The J segment lost 8 bases and the V segment lost 4 bases, leaving 9 bases of the junction unmatched. The DNA for the CDR3 is TGTGCCAGCAGTTTGACAGGGGCAGTTTGGGGCTACACCTTC. It is translated as CASSLTGAVWGYTF.

This clone turned up a few times. The gene calls are TRBV18 and TRBJ2-6; 8 bases agree with TRBD1. CDR3 size: 17 residues. The germline gives CDR1 KGHSH, CDR2 LQKENI. V lost 3 bases to trimming and J lost 0 bases; unmatched junction nucleotides: 4. In DNA form, the CDR3 reads TGTGCCAGCTCACCGCAGGGGGCCGGCTCTGGGGCCAACGTCCTGACTTTC. Its translation is CASSPQGAGSGANVLTF.

This chain uses TRBV7-2 with TRBJ2-7; the match to TRBD1 covers 8 bases. Germline loops: CDR1 SGHTA, CDR2 FQGNSA. The V segment lost 3 bases and the J segment 2 bases; nucleotides outside the gene matches: 3. This CDR3 region has 14 residues. This CDR3 reads CASSFGQGPYEQYF. The CDR3 DNA reads TGTGCCAGCAGCTTCGGACAGGGACCCTACGAGCAGTACTTC.

In nucleotides, the CDR3 is TGTGCCAGCAGCTTAGTAGCGGGGGGGTCGGGAGAGACCCAGTACTTC. Translated: CASSLVAGGSGETQYF. The chain links TRBV7-2 to TRBJ2-5, with 11 bases lining up with TRBD2. CDR1 and CDR2 (germline): SGHTA, FQGNSA. Trimming removed 1 base from V and 4 bases from J; junction bases left unmatched: 5. CDR3 length: 16 amino acids.

This chain uses TRBV27 with TRBJ1-2; D possibly corresponds to TRBD1 (5 bases). Trimming cost V 3 bases and J 3 bases, with 8 bases left between them. Germline CDR1 is MNHEY and CDR2 is SMNVEV (reference sequence). The CDR3 is made up of 13 amino acids. Here the CDR3 DNA reads TGTGCCAGCAGTTTCAGGGTTGACTATGGCTACACCTTC. Amino acid sequence: CASSFRVDYGYTF.

This clone was observed a handful of times. V usage is TRBV6-5 and J usage is TRBJ2-5; D might be TRBD2 (6 bases). Trimming cost V 7 bases and J 5 bases, with 11 bases left between them. The germline CDR1 and CDR2 sequences are MNHEY and SVGAGI. CDR3 size: 12 residues. CDR3 in DNA: TGTGCCAGCAACCGACGGGAGGAGACCCAGTACTTC. It is translated as CASNRREETQYF.

This sequence joins TRBV5-1 and TRBJ1-5; maybe TRBD1 (6 bases). The germline V gene encodes CDR1 SGHRS and CDR2 YFSETQ. V lost 1 base to trimming and J lost 3 bases, with 11 bases between them. The CDR3 consists of 15 residues. CDR3 amino acids: CASSLSGQPNQPQHF. In nucleotides, the CDR3 is TGCGCCAGCAGCTTGAGCGGACAGCCCAATCAGCCCCAGCATTTT.

This clone was counted between two and nine times. This chain joins TRBV19 and TRBJ1-2; possibly TRBD1 for D (5 bases). Trimming stripped 3 bases from V and 5 bases from J, with 19 bases between. Germline-derived CDR1 and CDR2 are LNHDA and SQIVND (reference sequence). The CDR3 is made up of 16 amino acids. The CDR3 nucleotides are TGTGCCAGTAGTATTGGGATCGGGGGATGGGAATATGGCTACACCTTC. It translates to CASSIGIGGWEYGYTF.

The chain joins TRBV4-3 to TRBJ1-1; weak D call: TRBD1 (6 bases). The CDR3 extends over 13 amino acids. Germline-derived CDR1 and CDR2 are LGHNA and YSLEER. V shed 4 bases and J shed 4 bases, with 10 bases lying between them. CDR3 nucleotide sequence: TGCGCCAGCAGCCGGACAGAGGGCACTGAAGCTTTCTTT. This encodes CASSRTEGTEAFF.

V usage is TRBV23-1 and J usage is TRBJ1-5; no clear D gene. TRBV23-1 is classed as an ORF, of uncertain function. This CDR3 is built from 15 residues. Trimming left V 5 bases short and J 5 bases short, with 16 bases between. The CDR3 loop reads CASSSAVWLDQPQHF. For the CDR3, the DNA is TGCGCCAGCAGTTCGGCGGTCTGGTTAGATCAGCCCCAGCATTTT.

A single count supports this clone. The chain combines TRBV7-2 with TRBJ1-4; the match to TRBD1 covers 8 bases. CDR3 size: 14 residues. The germline V gene encodes CDR1 SGHTA and CDR2 FQGNSA. Losses at the gene ends were 1 base for V and 16 bases for J; bases not matched to a gene: 11. CDR3 region: CASSLGDGQGWQFF. CDR3 DNA sequence: TGTGCCAGCAGCTTAGGAGACGGACAGGGTTGGCAGTTTTTT.